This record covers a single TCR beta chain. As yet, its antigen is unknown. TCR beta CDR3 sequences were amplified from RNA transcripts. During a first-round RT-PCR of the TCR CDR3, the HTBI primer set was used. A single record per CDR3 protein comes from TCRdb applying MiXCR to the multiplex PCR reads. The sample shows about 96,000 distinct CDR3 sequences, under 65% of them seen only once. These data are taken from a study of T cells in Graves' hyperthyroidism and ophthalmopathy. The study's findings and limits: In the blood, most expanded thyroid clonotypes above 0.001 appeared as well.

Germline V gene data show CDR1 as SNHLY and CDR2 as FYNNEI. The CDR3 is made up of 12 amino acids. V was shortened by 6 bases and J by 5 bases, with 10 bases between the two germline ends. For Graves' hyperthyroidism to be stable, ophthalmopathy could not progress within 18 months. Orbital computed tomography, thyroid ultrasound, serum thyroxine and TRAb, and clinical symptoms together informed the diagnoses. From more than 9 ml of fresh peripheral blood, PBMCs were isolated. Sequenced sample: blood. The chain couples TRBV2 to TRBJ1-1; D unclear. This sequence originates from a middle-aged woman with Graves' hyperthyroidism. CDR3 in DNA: TGTGCCAGCAGGCCTGGACTGACTGAAGCTTTCTTT. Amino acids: CASRPGLTEAFF.